The subject of this entry is one TCR beta chain. The data derive from a study of control samples from healthy donors and cancer patients. The protocol was immunoSEQ multiplex PCR, while the TCRdb copy is restricted to in-frame clones and leaves out a portion. This table holds 150,000 to 180,000 clones, around 96% found once. The CDR3 covers 14 residues. With 1 base removed from V and 6 bases from J, the gap between germline ends came to 12 bases. Germline V lookup: CDR1 MGHRA, CDR2 YSYEKL. The clonotype originates from a man aged 40-55 years in good health. Material for sequencing was blood. The genes are TRBV4-1 and TRBJ1-1, with D hard to call. The CDR3 DNA sequence: TGCGCCAGCAGCCAAGGGGGTCTGGTCTCTGAAGCTTTCTTT. This translates into CASSQGGLVSEAFF.